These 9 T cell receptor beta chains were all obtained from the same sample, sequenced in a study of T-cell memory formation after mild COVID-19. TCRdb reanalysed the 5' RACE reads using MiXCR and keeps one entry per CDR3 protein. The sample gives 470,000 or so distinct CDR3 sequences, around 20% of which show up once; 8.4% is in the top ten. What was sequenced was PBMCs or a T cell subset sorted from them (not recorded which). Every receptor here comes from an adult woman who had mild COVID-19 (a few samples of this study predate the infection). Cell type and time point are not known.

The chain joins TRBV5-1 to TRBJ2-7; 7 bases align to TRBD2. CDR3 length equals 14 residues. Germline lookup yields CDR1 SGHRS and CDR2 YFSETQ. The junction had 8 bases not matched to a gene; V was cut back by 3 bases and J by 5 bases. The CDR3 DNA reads TGCGCCAGCAGCTCCGGACTAGATATAAACGAGCAGTACTTC. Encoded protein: CASSSGLDINEQYF.

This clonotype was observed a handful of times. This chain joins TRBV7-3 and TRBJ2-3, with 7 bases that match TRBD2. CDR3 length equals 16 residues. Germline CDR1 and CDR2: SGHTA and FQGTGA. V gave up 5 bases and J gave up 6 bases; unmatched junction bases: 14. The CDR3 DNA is TGTGCCAGCAGCCCCAGACTAGCCCGGCAACGGGATACGCAGTATTTT. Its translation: CASSPRLARQRDTQYF.

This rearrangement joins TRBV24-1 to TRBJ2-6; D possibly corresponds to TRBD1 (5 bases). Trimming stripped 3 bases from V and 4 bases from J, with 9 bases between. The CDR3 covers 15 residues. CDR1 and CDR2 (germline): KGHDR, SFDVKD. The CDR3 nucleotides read TGTGCCACCAGTGATCAGGGTTCGGGGGCCAACGTCCTGACTTTC. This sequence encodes CATSDQGSGANVLTF.

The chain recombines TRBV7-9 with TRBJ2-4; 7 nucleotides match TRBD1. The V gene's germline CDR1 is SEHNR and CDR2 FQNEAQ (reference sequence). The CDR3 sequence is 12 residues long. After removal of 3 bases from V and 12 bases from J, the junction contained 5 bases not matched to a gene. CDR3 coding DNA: TGTGCCAGCAGCTTTCCGACAGGGCATCAGTACTTC. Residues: CASSFPTGHQYF.

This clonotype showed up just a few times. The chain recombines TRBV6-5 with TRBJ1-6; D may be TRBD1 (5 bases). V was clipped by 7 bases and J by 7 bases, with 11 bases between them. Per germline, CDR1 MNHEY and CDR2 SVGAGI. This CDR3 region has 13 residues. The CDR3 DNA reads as TGTGCCAGCACCCGGGGCCCGAATTCACCCCTCCACTTT. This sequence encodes CASTRGPNSPLHF.

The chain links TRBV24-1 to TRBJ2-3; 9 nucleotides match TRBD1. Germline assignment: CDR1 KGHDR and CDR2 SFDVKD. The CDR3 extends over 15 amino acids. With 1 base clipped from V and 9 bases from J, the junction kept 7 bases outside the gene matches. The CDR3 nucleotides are TGTGCCACCAGTGATTTACCGACGGGACAGGGAACGCAGTATTTT. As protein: CATSDLPTGQGTQYF.

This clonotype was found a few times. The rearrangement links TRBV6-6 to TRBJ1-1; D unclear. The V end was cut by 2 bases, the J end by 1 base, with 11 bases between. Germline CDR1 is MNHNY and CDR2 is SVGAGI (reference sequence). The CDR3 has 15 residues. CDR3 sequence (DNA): TGTGCCAGCAGTTACGTGGGTCGAGGGAACACTGAAGCTTTCTTT. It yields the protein CASSYVGRGNTEAFF.

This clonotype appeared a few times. The CDR3 region has the DNA TGTGCCAGCAGTCATTCAGGGTACTCCTACGAGCAGTACTTC. It is translated as CASSHSGYSYEQYF. This rearrangement joins TRBV7-2 to TRBJ2-7; maybe TRBD1 (5 bases). V lost 6 bases and J 0 bases, leaving 12 bases between the germline ends. The CDR3 length is 14 residues. The germline CDR1 and CDR2 sequences are SGHTA and FQGNSA.

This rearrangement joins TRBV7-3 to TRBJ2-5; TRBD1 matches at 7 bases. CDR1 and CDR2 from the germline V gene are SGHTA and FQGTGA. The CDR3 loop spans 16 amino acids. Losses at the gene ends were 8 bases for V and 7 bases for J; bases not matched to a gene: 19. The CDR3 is CASGSIKRTGLMTQYF. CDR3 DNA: TGTGCCAGCGGCTCTATCAAGAGGACAGGCTTGATGACCCAGTACTTC.